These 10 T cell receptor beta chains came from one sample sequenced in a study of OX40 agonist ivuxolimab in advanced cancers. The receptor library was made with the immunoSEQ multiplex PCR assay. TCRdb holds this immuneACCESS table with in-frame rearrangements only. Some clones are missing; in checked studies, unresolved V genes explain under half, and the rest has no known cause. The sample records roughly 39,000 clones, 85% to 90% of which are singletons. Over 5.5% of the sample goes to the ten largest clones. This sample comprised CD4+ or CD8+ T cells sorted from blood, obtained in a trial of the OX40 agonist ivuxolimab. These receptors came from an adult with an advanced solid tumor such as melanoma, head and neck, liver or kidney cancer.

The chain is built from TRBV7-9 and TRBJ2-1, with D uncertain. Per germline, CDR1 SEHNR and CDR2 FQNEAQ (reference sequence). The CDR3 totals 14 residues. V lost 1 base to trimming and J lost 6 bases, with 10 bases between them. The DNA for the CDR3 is TGTGCCAGCAGCTTAGGAGGAGCAGTCAATGAGCAGTTCTTC. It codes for CASSLGGAVNEQFF. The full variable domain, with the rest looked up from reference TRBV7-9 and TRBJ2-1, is DTGVSQNPRHKITKRGQNVTFRCDPISEHNRLYWYRQTLGQGPEFLTYFQNEAQLEKSRLLSDRFSAERPKGSFSTLEIQRTEQGDSAMYLCASSLGGAVNEQFFGPGTRLTVL.

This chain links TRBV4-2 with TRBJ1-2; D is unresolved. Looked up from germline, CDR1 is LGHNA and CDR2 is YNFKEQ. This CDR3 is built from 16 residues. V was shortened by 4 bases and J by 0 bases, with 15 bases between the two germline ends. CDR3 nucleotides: TGTGCCAGCAGCCCAAATACCAGGCGCTCTAACTATGGCTACACCTTC. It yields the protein CASSPNTRRSNYGYTF.

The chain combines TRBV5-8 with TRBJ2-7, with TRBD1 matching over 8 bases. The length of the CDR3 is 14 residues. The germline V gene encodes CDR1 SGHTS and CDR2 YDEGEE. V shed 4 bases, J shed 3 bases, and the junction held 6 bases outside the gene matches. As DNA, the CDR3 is TGTGCCAGCAGCCGGACAGGGCCTTTCTACGAGCAGTACTTC. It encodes CASSRTGPFYEQYF.

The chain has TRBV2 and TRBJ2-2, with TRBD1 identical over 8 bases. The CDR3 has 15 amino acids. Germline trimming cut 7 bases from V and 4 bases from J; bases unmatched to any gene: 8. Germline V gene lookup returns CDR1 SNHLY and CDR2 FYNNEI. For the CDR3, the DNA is TGTGCCAGCAAAACAGGGGGACTTTCCACCGGGGAGCTGTTTTTT. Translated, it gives CASKTGGLSTGELFF.

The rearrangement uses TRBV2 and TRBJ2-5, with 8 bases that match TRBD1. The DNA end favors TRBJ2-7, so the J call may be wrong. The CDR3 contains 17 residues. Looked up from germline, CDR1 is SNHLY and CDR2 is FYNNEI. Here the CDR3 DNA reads TGTGCCAGCAGCCGCAAGGTAGTAGGACAGGGAGGCTACGAGCAGTACTTC. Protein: CASSRKVVGQGGYEQYF.

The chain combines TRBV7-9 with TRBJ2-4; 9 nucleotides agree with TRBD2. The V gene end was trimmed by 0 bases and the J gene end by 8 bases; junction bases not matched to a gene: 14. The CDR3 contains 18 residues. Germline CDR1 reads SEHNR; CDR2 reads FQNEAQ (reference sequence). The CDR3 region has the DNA TGTGCCAGCAGCTTAGCGCGGGAGGGGGCTTCGACGGGATACATTCAGTACTTC. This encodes CASSLAREGASTGYIQYF. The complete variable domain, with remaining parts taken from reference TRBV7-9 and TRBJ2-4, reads DTGVSQNPRHKITKRGQNVTFRCDPISEHNRLYWYRQTLGQGPEFLTYFQNEAQLEKSRLLSDRFSAERPKGSFSTLEIQRTEQGDSAMYLCASSLAREGASTGYIQYFGAGTRLSVL.

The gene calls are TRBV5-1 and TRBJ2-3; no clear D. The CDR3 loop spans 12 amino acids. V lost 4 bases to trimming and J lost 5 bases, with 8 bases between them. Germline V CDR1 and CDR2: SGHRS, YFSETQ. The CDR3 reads CASSNALDTQYF. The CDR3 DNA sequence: TGCGCCAGCAGCAACGCCCTAGATACGCAGTATTTT.

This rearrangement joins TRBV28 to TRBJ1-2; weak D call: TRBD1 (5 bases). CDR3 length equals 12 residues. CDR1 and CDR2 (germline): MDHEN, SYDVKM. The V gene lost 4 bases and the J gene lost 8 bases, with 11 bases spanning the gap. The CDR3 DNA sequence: TGTGCCAGCAGTTCGGGGCTGAGGGGCTACACCTTC. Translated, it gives CASSSGLRGYTF.

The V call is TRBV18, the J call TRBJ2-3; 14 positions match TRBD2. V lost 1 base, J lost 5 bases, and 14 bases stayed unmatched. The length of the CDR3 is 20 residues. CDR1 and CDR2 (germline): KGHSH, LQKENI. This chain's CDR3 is CASSPLGLAGGLNRGDTQYF. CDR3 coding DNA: TGTGCCAGCTCACCACTAGGACTAGCGGGAGGCCTAAATCGGGGAGATACGCAGTATTTT.

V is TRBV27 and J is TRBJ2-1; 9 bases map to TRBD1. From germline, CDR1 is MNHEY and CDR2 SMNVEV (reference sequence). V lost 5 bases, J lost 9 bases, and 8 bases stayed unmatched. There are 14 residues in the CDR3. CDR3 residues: CASSPQQGALEQFF. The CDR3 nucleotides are TGTGCCAGCAGTCCCCAACAGGGGGCACTTGAGCAGTTCTTC.